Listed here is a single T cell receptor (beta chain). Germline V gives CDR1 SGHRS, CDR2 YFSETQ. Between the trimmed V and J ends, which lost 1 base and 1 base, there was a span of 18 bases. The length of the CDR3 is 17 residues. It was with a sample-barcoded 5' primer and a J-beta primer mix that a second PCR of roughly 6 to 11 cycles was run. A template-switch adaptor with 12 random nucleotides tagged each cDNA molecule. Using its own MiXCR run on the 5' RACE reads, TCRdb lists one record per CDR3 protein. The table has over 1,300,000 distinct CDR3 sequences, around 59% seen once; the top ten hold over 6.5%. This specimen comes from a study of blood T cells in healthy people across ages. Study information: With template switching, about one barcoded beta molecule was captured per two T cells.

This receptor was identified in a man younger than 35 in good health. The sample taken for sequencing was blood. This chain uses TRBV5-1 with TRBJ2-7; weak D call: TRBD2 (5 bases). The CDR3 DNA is TGCGCCAGCAGCTTGTTGGCTTCCGCGGGCCTATCCTACGAGCAGTACTTC. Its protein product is CASSLLASAGLSYEQYF.